The rows below give T cell receptor beta chains drawn from one sample of a study of T cell repertoires in cytomegalovirus infection. From the reads, TCRdb called clonotypes with MiXCR, one entry per CDR3 protein. The repertoire includes roughly 730,000 distinct CDR3 sequences, approximately 33% of them detected once, and over 15% sits in the top ten. For these TCRs, the target antigens are not known. The starting material was cultured PBMCs, obtained from culture after CMV antigen stimulation. Source of these receptors: a human donor in good health (CMV status not recorded). Some clones in this sample may be carry-over from other donors' samples. Each CDR3 is given with its conserved first and last residue. The D gene is left open where the match is weak. Clone size appears in some rows only: once, few, many, or a class for an expanded clone.

v_call,clone_size,cdr3_length,j_call,d_call,cdr3_aa,cdr3_nt
TRBV20-1,.,14,TRBJ1-3,.,CSARDPGAGNTIYF,TGCAGTGCTAGAGATCCAGGGGCTGGAAACACCATATATTTT
TRBV28,.,16,TRBJ1-5,.,CASSQPVIFSNQPQHF,TGTGCCAGCAGCCAACCTGTAATCTTTAGCAATCAGCCCCAGCATTTT
TRBV29-1,.,14,TRBJ1-4,.,CSPPPADSNEKLFF,TGCAGCCCGCCCCCCGCAGACTCTAATGAAAAACTGTTTTTT
TRBV9,.,18,TRBJ2-1,TRBD2,CASSVAGTSGGRGNEQFF,TGTGCCAGCAGCGTAGCCGGGACTAGCGGGGGAAGGGGAAATGAGCAGTTCTTC
TRBV19,.,14,TRBJ1-6,.,CASSSGTENSPLHF,TGTGCCAGTAGCTCCGGGACGGAGAATTCACCCCTCCACTTT
TRBV6-2/TRBV6-3,.,14,TRBJ2-7,.,CASTPIAASYEQYF,TGTGCCAGCACCCCTATAGCGGCCTCCTACGAGCAGTACTTC
TRBV25-1,.,14,TRBJ2-3,.,CASSDSRLPDTQYF,TGTGCCAGCTCTGACAGCAGGTTACCAGATACGCAGTATTTT
TRBV4-1,.,15,TRBJ1-4,TRBD1,CASSQEGQGREKLFF,TGCGCCAGCAGCCAAGAAGGACAGGGTCGGGAAAAACTGTTTTTT
TRBV7-2,many,14,TRBJ1-1,.,CASSLGSQPTEAFF,TGTGCCAGCAGCTTGGGTTCTCAACCAACTGAAGCTTTCTTT
TRBV11-2,few,14,TRBJ1-1,TRBD1,CASSFVQGSTEAFF,TGTGCCAGCAGCTTTGTACAGGGGAGTACTGAAGCTTTCTTT
TRBV7-2,many,14,TRBJ1-2,TRBD1,CASSPGGQGGGYTF,TGTGCCAGCAGCCCCGGGGGACAGGGTGGCGGCTACACCTTC
TRBV4-2,.,18,TRBJ2-3,TRBD2,CASNYQLAGPEGGGTQYF,TGTGCCAGCAATTATCAACTAGCGGGGCCCGAGGGGGGTGGTACGCAGTATTTT
TRBV7-8,few,14,TRBJ1-5,.,CASTPGRVNQPQHF,TGTGCCAGCACCCCCGGCAGGGTCAATCAGCCCCAGCATTTT
TRBV24-1,.,11,TRBJ1-1,TRBD1,CATSDGTVAFF,TGTGCCACCAGTGATGGGACAGTAGCTTTCTTT
TRBV28,.,13,TRBJ2-7,TRBD1,CASRGGQGYEQYF,TGTGCCAGCAGGGGGGGACAGGGCTACGAGCAGTACTTC
TRBV9,once,15,TRBJ1-1,.,CASSPKGVLNTEAFF,TGTGCCAGCAGCCCAAAGGGGGTACTAAACACTGAAGCTTTCTTT
TRBV7-9,.,13,TRBJ2-1,TRBD2,CASLPSGYNEQFF,TGTGCTAGCTTACCTAGCGGCTACAATGAGCAGTTCTTC
TRBV7-2,many,17,TRBJ2-1,TRBD2,CASSSGLAGGSYNEQFF,TGTGCCAGCAGCTCTGGACTGGCGGGGGGCTCCTACAATGAGCAGTTCTTC
TRBV6-2/TRBV6-3,.,17,TRBJ2-7,TRBD2,CASSDSIRAGGSYEQYF,TGTGCCAGCAGTGACTCAATCCGAGCGGGAGGGTCCTACGAGCAGTACTTC
TRBV7-2,many,15,TRBJ1-5,.,CASSLLGSLDQPQHF,TGTGCCAGCAGCTTATTGGGGTCTCTAGATCAGCCCCAGCATTTT
TRBV7-2,many,14,TRBJ2-3,TRBD1,CASSSGQGADTQYF,TGTGCCAGCAGTTCGGGACAGGGGGCAGATACGCAGTATTTT
TRBV7-9,few,12,TRBJ2-5,.,CASSSQTETQYF,TGTGCCAGCAGCTCCCAAACGGAGACCCAGTACTTC
TRBV20-1,.,13,TRBJ2-5,.,CSVEEGAYETQYF,TGCAGTGTTGAGGAGGGGGCTTATGAGACCCAGTACTTC